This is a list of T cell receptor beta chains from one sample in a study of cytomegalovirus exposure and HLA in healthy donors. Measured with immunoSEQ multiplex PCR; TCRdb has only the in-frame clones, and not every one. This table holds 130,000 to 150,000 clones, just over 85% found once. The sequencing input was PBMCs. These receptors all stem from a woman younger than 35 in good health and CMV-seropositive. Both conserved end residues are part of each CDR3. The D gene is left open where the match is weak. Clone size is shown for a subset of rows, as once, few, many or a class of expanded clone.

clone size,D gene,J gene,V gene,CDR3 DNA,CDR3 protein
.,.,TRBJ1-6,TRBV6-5,TGTGCCAGCAGTGAACACGGGGGGAATTCACCCCTCCACTTT,CASSEHGGNSPLHF
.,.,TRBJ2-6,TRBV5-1,TGCGCCAGCAGCTTGGTTCGCGACAGTTGGGGTTCTGGGGCCAACGTCCTGACTTTC,CASSLVRDSWGSGANVLTF
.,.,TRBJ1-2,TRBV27,TGTGCCAGCAGTTTTGGCCGAACCGCTTCCTATGGCTACACCTTC,CASSFGRTASYGYTF
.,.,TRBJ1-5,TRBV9,TGTGCCAGCAGCGTAGGGGGGGGAAATCAGCCCCAGCATTTT,CASSVGGGNQPQHF
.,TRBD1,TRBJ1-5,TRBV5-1,TGCGCCAGCAGCTTAGGACAGGCCCAGCCCCAGCATTTT,CASSLGQAQPQHF
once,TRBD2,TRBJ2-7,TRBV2,TGTGCCAGCAGGTTTTGGACTAGCGGGTACGAGCAGTACTTC,CASRFWTSGYEQYF
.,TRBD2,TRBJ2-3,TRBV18,TGTGCCAGCTCACCACTTGGTAGCGGGGGATTTGGAGATACGCAGTATTTT,CASSPLGSGGFGDTQYF
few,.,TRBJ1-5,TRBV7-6,TGTGCCAGCAGCTCCAGGACAGAGAATCAGCCCCAGCATTTT,CASSSRTENQPQHF
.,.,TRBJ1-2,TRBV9,TGTGCCAGCAGCGCCGCATTTTACAGTGGCTATGGCTACACCTTC,CASSAAFYSGYGYTF
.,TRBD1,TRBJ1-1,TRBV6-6,TGTGCCAGCAGCCGCCGGGACAGAGACGAAGCTTTCTTT,CASSRRDRDEAFF
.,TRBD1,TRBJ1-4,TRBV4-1,TGCGCCAGCAGCCACGGTGGACAGGGGACTAATGAAAAACTGTTTTTT,CASSHGGQGTNEKLFF
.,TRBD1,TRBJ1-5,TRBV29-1,TGCAGCGTTGCGAAAGGACAGGGGGCAAACCAGCCCCAGCATTTT,CSVAKGQGANQPQHF
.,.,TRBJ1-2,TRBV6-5,TGTGCCAGCAGGAGAAGTGGGAGTTATGGCTACACCTTC,CASRRSGSYGYTF
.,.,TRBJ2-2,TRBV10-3,TGTGCCATCAGTGAGTCGAGTCAGAACACCGGGGAGCTGTTTTTT,CAISESSQNTGELFF
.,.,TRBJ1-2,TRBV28,TGTGCCAGCAGTTTGTCGGGGGGCCCAACGAACTATGGCTACACCTTC,CASSLSGGPTNYGYTF
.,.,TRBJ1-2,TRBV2,TGTGCCAGCGATATACGCAGGGGCCAGAGTGGCTACACCTTC,CASDIRRGQSGYTF
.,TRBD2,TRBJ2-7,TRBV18,TGTGCCAGCTCACCCGGGACTAGCGGGTCGATGGAGCAGTACTTC,CASSPGTSGSMEQYF
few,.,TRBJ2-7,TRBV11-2,TGTGCCAGCAGCTTAGTAGGCGGCTACGAGCAGTACTTC,CASSLVGGYEQYF
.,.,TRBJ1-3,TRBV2,TGTGCCAGCACCAGTATTCTCTCTGGAAACACCATATATTTT,CASTSILSGNTIYF
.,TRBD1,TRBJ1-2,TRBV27,TGTGCCAGCAGTTTCCGACAGGGTTATGGCTACACCTTC,CASSFRQGYGYTF
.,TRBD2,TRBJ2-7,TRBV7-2,TGTGCCAGCAGCCCCAGACTAGCGGGAAGCTACGAGCAGTACTTC,CASSPRLAGSYEQYF
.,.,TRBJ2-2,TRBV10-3,TGTGCCATCAGGGCGACAGAAGCCAACACCGGGGAGCTGTTTTTT,CAIRATEANTGELFF
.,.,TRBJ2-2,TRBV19,TGTGCCAGTACGAGACTCGCAGACTACACCGGGGAGCTGTTTTTT,CASTRLADYTGELFF
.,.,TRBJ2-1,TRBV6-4,TGTGCCAGCAGTGACAATTGGCGGGGCCACAATGAGCAGTTCTTC,CASSDNWRGHNEQFF
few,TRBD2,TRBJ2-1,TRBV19,TGTGCCAGTAGTATTGTTAGCGGGGGGGCTAACAATGAGCAGTTCTTC,CASSIVSGGANNEQFF
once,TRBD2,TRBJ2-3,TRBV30,TGTGCCTGGAGTCTGAGCGGGAGGGCCGTTAGGACAGATACGCAGTATTTT,CAWSLSGRAVRTDTQYF
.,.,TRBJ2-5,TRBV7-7,TGTGCTAGCAGCTTAGCGGCGAGGGAGACCCAGTACTTC,CASSLAARETQYF
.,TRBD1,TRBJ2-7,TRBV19,TGTGCCAGTAGTACTTACAGGGGTGGGTACGAGCAGTACTTC,CASSTYRGGYEQYF
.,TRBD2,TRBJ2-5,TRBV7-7,TGTGCTAGCAGCTTAGGGCTAGCGGGGGGGGAGACCCAGTACTTC,CASSLGLAGGETQYF
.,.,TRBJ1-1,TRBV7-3,TGTGCCAGCAGCTTATCGGGGGATAGTACTGAAGCTTTCTTT,CASSLSGDSTEAFF
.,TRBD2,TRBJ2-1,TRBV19,TGTGCCAGTAGTATAGGGGGCGGGGGTCGCTACAATGAGCAGTTCTTC,CASSIGGGGRYNEQFF
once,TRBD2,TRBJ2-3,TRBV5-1,TGCGCCAGCAGCTTGGGCGGGAGGAGCACAGATACGCAGTATTTT,CASSLGGRSTDTQYF
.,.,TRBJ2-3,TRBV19,TGTGCCAGCGCCGCGGAGGGACTGCCCCGTGGAAAGTATTTT,CASAAEGLPRGKYF
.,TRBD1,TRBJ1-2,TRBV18,TGTGCCAGCTCACCCTCGACAGGGCAAGGCTATGGCTACACCTTC,CASSPSTGQGYGYTF
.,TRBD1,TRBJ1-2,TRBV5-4,TGTGCCAGCAGCTTCGGACAGGGGAGTTACTATGGCTACACCTTC,CASSFGQGSYYGYTF
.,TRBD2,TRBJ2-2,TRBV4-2,TGTGCCAGCGGAGCTTCTAGCGGGAGGACCGTCGCCGGGGAGCTGTTTTTT,CASGASSGRTVAGELFF
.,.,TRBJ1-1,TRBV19,TGTGCCAGTAGATACAGGGCCATTAACTCTGAAGCTTTCTTT,CASRYRAINSEAFF
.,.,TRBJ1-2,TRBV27,TGTGCCAGCAGTTTGGAGGTTGCGGATCAAGATGGCTACACCTTC,CASSLEVADQDGYTF
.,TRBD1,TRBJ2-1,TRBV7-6,TGTGCCAGCAGCTTAAATTGGGGACAGACCTACAATGAGCAGTTCTTC,CASSLNWGQTYNEQFF
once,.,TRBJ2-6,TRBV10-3,TGTGCCATCCAACCCACTGGGGGCCGTTCTGGGGCCAACGTCCTGACTTTC,CAIQPTGGRSGANVLTF
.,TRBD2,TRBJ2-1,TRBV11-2,TGTGCCAGCAGCTTATTTGGGACTAGCTATTTGGGAAATGAGCAGTTCTTC,CASSLFGTSYLGNEQFF
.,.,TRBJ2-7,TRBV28,TGTGCCAGCAGTTTACAGCGGGCGGGCTATTTGGAGCAGTACTTC,CASSLQRAGYLEQYF
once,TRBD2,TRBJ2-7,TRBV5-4,TGTGCCAGCAGCTTGGAGGTTAGCGGGGGACGCGAGCAGTACTTC,CASSLEVSGGREQYF
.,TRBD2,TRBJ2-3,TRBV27,TGTGCCAGCGGCGGGGGGGGGAGCACAGATACGCAGTATTTT,CASGGGGSTDTQYF
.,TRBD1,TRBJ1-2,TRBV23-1,TGCGCCAGCAGTCAATCGGTCGGGGACAGGGAGCGCTACACCTTC,CASSQSVGDRERYTF
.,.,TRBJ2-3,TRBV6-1,TGTGCCAGCAGTGGACCGGGACTCCTGAGTGTGCAGTATTTT,CASSGPGLLSVQYF
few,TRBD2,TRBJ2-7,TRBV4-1,TGCGCCAGCAGCCAGGGGAGCGGGAGGACCCTCTACGAGCAGTACTTC,CASSQGSGRTLYEQYF
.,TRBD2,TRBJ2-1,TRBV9,TGTGCCAGCAGCACACGCGTTAGCGGGAATGAGCAGTTCTTC,CASSTRVSGNEQFF
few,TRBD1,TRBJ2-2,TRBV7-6,TGTGCCAGCAGCTTAGGACAGGGCTACACCGGGGAGCTGTTTTTT,CASSLGQGYTGELFF
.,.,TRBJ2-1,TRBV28,TGTGCCACCCTTTTTGGGGGGTATTACAATGAGCAGTTCTTC,CATLFGGYYNEQFF
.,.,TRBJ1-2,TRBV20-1,TGCAGTGCTACGTTGCGGACTTTTAGCTTATTC,CSATLRTFSLF
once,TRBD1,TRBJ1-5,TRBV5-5,TGTGCCAGCAGCCCCGGACAGGGAGGGTGGCCCCAGCATTTT,CASSPGQGGWPQHF
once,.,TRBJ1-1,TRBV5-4,TGTGCCAGCAGCTTGTCGTTCACTGAAGCTTTCTTT,CASSLSFTEAFF